Included here is one T cell receptor (beta chain) sequence, with context. What it binds is unknown. The record originates from a study of T cell responses to AZD1222 COVID-19 vaccine. Study-level points and caveats: Just a handful of AZD1222 recipients tested seropositive at baseline.

Trimming at V came to 4 bases and at J to 5 bases, leaving 3 bases not matched to a gene. Germline V gene lookup returns CDR1 LNHDA and CDR2 SQIVND (reference sequence). The CDR3 runs to 14 residues. The data were produced by immunoSEQ multiplex PCR, yet TCRdb's version contains in-frame clones alone and is incomplete. Here the sample spans about 140,000 clones, under 95% being singletons. The source was peripheral blood, collected on day 0 of AZD1222 vaccination. The receptor was isolated from an adult in good health. V usage is TRBV19 and J usage is TRBJ2-7; 12 nucleotides agree with TRBD2. DNA of the CDR3: TGTGCCAGTAGTACCGGACTAGCGGGAAACGAGCAGTACTTC. Translated, it gives CASSTGLAGNEQYF.